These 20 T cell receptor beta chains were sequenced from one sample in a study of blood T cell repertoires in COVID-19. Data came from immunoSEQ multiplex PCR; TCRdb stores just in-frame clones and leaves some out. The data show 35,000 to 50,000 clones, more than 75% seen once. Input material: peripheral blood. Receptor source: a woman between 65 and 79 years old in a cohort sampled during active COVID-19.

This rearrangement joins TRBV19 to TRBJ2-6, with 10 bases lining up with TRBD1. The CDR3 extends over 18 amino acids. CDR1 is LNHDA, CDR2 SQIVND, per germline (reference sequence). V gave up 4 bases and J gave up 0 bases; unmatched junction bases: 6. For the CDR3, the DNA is TGTGCCAGTAGTACGACAGGGGGCCTCCTCTCTGGGGCCAACGTCCTGACTTTC. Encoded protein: CASSTTGGLLSGANVLTF. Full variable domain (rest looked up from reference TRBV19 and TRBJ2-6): DGGITQSPKYLFRKEGQNVTLSCEQNLNHDAMYWYRQDPGQGLRLIYYSQIVNDFQKGDIAEGYSVSREKKESFPLTVTSAQKNPTAFYLCASSTTGGLLSGANVLTFGAGSRLTVL.

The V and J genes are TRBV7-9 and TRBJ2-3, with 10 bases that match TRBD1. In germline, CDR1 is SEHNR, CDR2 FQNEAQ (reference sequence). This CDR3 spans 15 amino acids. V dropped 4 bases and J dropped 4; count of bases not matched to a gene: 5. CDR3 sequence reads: CASSSRDRGPDTQYF. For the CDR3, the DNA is TGTGCCAGCAGCTCCCGGGACAGGGGACCAGATACGCAGTATTTT.

The CDR3 sequence: CASSFQLAGDGETQYF. DNA of the CDR3: TGCGCCAGCAGCTTTCAATTAGCGGGAGATGGAGAGACCCAGTACTTC. The chain carries TRBV5-1 and TRBJ2-5; 9 positions match TRBD2. The trim removed 2 bases at V and 4 bases at J, leaving 9 bases unmatched. The CDR3 is 16 residues long. CDR1 is SGHRS, CDR2 YFSETQ, per germline.

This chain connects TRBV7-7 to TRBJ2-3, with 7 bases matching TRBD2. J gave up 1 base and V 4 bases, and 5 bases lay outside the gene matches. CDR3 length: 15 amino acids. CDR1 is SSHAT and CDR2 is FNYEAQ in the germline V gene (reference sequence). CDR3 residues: CASSSNLAGTDTQYF. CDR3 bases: TGTGCCAGCAGCTCAAATCTAGCGGGCACAGATACGCAGTATTTT.

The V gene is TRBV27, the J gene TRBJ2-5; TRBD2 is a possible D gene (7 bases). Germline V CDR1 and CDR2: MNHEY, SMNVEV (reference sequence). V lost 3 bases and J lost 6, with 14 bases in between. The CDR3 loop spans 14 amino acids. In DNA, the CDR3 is TGTGCCAGCAGTTTTGAGGGGGGGTCAAAGACCCAGTACTTC. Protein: CASSFEGGSKTQYF.

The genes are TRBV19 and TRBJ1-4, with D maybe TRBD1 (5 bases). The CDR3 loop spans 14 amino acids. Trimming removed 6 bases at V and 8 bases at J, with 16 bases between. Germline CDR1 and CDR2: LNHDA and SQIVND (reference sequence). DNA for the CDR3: TGTGCCAGTAGCTCCGGGACTCCCTCGGAAAAACTGTTTTTT. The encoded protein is CASSSGTPSEKLFF.

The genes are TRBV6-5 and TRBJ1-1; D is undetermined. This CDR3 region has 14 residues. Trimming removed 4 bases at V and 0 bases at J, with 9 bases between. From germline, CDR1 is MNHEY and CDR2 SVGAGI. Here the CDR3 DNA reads TGTGCCAGCAGTTTTGCCAGGTTGAACACTGAAGCTTTCTTT. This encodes CASSFARLNTEAFF.

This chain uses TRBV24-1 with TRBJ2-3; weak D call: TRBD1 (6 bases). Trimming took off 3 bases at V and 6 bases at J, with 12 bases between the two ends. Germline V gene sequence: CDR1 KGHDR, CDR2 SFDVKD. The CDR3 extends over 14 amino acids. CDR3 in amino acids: CATSDTGLADTQYF. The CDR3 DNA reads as TGTGCCACCAGTGATACAGGGCTGGCGGATACGCAGTATTTT.

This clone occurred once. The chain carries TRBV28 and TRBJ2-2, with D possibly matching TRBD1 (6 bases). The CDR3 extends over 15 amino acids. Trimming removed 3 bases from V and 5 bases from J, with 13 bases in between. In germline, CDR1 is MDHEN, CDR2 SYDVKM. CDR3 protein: CASSFTGMGTGELFF. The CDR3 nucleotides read TGTGCCAGCAGTTTTACAGGGATGGGGACCGGGGAGCTGTTTTTT.

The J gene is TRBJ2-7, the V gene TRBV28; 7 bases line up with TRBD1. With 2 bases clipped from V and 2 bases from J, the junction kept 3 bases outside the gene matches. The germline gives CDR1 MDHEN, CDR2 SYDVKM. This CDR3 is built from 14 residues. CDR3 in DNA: TGTGCCAGCAGTTTAGGGGACAGTGCCTACGAGCAGTACTTC. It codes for CASSLGDSAYEQYF. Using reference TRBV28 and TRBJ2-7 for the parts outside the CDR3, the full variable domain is DVKVTQSSRYLVKRTGEKVFLECVQDMDHENMFWYRQDPGLGLRLIYFSYDVKMKEKGDIPEGYSVSREKKERFSLILESASTNQTSMYLCASSLGDSAYEQYFGPGTRLTVT.

The CDR3, as DNA: TGTGCCAGCAGCCATACCGGGACTAGCGGGAGACCAGATACGCAGTATTTT. Protein product: CASSHTGTSGRPDTQYF. This chain links TRBV7-2 with TRBJ2-3; 14 nucleotides match TRBD2. Germline-derived CDR1 and CDR2 are SGHTA and FQGNSA. The V gene end was trimmed by 5 bases and the J gene end by 4 bases; junction bases not matched to a gene: 8. This CDR3 has 17 residues.

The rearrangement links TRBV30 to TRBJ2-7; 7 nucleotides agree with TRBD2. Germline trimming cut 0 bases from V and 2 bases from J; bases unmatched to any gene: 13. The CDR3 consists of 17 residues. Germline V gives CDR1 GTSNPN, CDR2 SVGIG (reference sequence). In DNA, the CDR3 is TGTGCCTGGAGTGTACGGTGGGTAGCGCGGGGGACCTACGAGCAGTACTTC. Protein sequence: CAWSVRWVARGTYEQYF. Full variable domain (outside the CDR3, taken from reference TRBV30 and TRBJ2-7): SQTIHQWPATLVQPVGSPLSLECTVEGTSNPNLYWYRQAAGRGLQLLFYSVGIGQISSEVPQNLSASRPQDRQFILSSKKLLLSDSGFYLCAWSVRWVARGTYEQYFGPGTRLTVT.

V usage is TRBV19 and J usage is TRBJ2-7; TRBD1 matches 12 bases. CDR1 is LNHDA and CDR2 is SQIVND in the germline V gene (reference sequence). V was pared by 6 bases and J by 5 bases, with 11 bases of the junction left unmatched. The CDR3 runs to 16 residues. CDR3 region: CASRTPGQGAGHEQYF. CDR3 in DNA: TGTGCCAGTAGAACCCCGGGACAGGGGGCCGGTCACGAGCAGTACTTC.

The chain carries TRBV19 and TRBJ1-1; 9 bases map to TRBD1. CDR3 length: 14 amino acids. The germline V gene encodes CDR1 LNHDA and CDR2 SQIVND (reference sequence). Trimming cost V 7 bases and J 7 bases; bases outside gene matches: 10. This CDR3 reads CASTEQGAGDEAFF. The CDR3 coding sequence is TGTGCCAGTACCGAACAGGGGGCAGGTGATGAAGCTTTCTTT.

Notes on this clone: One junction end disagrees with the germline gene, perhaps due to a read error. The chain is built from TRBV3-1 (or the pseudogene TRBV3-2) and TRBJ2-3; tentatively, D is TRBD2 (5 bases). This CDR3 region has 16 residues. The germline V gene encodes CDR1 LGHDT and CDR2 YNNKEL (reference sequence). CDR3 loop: CASSQGQRTVGDTQYF. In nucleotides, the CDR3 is TGTGCCAGCAGTCAAGGGCAGCGGACTGTGGGAGATACGCAGTATTTT.

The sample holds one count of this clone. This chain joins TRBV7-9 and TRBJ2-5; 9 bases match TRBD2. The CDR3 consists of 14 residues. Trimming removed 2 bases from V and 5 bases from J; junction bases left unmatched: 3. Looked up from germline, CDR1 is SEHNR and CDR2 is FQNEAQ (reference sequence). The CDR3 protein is CASSLLAGPETQYF. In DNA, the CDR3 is TGTGCCAGCAGCTTACTAGCGGGACCTGAGACCCAGTACTTC.

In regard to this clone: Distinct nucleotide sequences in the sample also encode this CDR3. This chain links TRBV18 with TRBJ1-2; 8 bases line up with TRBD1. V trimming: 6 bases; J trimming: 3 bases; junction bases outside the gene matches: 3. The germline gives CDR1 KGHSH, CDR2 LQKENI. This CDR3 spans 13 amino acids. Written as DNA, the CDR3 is TGTGCCAGCTCGGGACAGGTTGACTATGGCTACACCTTC. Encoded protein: CASSGQVDYGYTF.

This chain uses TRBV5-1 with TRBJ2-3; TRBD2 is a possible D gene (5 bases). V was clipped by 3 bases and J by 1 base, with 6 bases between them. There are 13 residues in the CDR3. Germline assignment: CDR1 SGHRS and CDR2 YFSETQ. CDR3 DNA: TGCGCCAGCAGCTCCGGGGGCACAGATACGCAGTATTTT. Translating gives CASSSGGTDTQYF.

In DNA, the CDR3 is TGTGCCATCAGTGAACCGGGACAGGCACTGTTTTTT. It is translated as CAISEPGQALFF. The chain links TRBV10-3 to TRBJ1-4; 8 bases fit TRBD1. The CDR3 loop spans 12 amino acids. After removal of 3 bases from V and 13 bases from J, the junction contained 4 bases not matched to a gene. From germline, CDR1 is ENHRY and CDR2 SYGVKD.

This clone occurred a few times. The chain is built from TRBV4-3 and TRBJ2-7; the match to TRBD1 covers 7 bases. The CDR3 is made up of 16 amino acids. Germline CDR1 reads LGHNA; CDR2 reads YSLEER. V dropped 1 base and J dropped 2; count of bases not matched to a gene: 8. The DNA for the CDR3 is TGCGCCAGCAGCCAAGCCCACGGACAGGCGGCCTACGAGCAGTACTTC. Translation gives CASSQAHGQAAYEQYF.